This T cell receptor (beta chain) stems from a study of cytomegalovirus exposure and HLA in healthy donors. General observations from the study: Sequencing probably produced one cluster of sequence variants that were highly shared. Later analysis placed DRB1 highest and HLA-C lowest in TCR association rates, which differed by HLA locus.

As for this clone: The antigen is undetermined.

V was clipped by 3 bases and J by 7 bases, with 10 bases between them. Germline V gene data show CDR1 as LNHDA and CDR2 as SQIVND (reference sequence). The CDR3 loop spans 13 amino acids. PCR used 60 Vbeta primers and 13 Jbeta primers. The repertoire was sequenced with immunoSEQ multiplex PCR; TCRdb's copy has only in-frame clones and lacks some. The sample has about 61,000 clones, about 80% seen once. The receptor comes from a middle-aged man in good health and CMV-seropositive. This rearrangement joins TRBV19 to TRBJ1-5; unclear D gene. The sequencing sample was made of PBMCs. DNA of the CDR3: TGTGCCAGTAGTATGGCCGAGGGCCAGCCCCAGCATTTT. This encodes CASSMAEGQPQHF.